Listed here are 3 T cell receptor beta chains from one sample, sequenced in a study of blood T cell repertoires in COVID-19. Sequencing was performed with immunoSEQ multiplex PCR; in TCRdb, only in-frame clones are kept and a portion is missing. This sample yields fewer than 70,000 clones, of which around 84% are seen a single time; 5.5% to 6% belongs to the top ten. Sequences were obtained from peripheral blood. The source is a woman aged 60-75 years with acute or convalescent COVID-19.

This sequence joins TRBV6-5 and TRBJ1-1, with D uncertain. This CDR3 is built from 13 residues. V lost 8 bases and J 1 base, leaving 11 bases between the germline ends. Germline V lookup: CDR1 MNHEY, CDR2 SVGAGI. As DNA, the CDR3 is TGTGCCAGCCTGGAGGACCCGAACACTGAAGCTTTCTTT. Protein product: CASLEDPNTEAFF.

J is TRBJ1-1 and V is TRBV4-1, with D unresolved. Germline loops: CDR1 MGHRA, CDR2 YSYEKL. This CDR3 spans 14 amino acids. V was trimmed by 3 bases and J by 6 bases, leaving 14 bases between them. The CDR3 here is CASSQKLGIPEAFF. CDR3 nucleotide sequence: TGCGCCAGCAGCCAGAAACTGGGCATACCTGAAGCTTTCTTT.

V usage is TRBV2 and J usage is TRBJ1-6; no firm D call. Germline V gene lookup returns CDR1 SNHLY and CDR2 FYNNEI. The CDR3 contains 15 residues. The ends were cut back, 3 bases at V and 10 bases at J, with 16 bases in the middle. The DNA of the CDR3 is TGTGCCAGCAGTGATGGGTCCTCCCCCAGGTCACCCCTCCACTTT. It specifies CASSDGSSPRSPLHF.